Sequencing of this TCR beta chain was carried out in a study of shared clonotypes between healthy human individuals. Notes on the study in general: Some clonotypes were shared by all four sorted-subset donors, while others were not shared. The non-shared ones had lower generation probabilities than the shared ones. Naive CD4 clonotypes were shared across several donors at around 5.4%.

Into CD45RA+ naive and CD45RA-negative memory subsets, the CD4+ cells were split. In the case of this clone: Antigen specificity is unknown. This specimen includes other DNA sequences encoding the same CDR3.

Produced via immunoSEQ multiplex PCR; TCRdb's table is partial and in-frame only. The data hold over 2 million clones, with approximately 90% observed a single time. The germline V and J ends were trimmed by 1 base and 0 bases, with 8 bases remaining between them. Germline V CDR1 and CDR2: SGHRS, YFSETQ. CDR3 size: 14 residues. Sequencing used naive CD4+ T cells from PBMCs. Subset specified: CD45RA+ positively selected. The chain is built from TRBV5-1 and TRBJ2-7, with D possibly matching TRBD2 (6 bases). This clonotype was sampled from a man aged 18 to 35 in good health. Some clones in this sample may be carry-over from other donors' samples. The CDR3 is CASSLSGDSYEQYF. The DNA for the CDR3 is TGCGCCAGCAGCTTGTCGGGAGACTCCTACGAGCAGTACTTC. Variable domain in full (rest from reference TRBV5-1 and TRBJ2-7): KAGVTQTPRYLIKTRGQQVTLSCSPISGHRSVSWYQQTPGQGLQFLFEYFSETQRNKGNFPGRFSGRQFSNSRSEMNVSTLELGDSALYLCASSLSGDSYEQYFGPGTRLTVT.